This section outlines one TCR beta chain sequence together with its context. During the collection period, no donor immune events like infections were recorded. The sample belongs to a study of identifying expanded T cells in peripheral blood. CDR3 length: 16 amino acids. Germline-derived CDR1 and CDR2 are LGHNA and YNFKEQ. V was shortened by 0 bases and J by 6 bases, with 14 bases between the two germline ends. The assay was immunoSEQ multiplex PCR, and TCRdb's table has in-frame clones only and misses some. The sample lists 100,000 to 150,000 clones, 84% occurring once. The clonotype originates from a person aged 18 to 75 in good health. The sequenced sample was blood. The genes are TRBV4-2 and TRBJ1-4, with a possible D match to TRBD1 (6 bases). CDR3 region: CASSQEGGGADEKLFF. Written as DNA, the CDR3 is TGTGCCAGCAGCCAAGAAGGTGGGGGCGCAGATGAAAAACTGTTTTTT.